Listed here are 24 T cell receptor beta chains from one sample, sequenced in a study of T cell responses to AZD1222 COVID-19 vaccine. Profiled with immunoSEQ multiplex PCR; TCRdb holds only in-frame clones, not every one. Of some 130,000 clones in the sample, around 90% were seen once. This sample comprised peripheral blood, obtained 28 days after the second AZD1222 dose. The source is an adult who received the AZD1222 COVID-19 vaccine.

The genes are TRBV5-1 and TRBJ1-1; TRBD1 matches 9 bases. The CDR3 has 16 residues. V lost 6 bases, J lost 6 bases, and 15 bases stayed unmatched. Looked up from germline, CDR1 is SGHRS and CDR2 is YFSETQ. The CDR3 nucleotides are TGCGCCAGCACCCCGACCGGGACAGGGAATTTGGCTGAAGCTTTCTTT. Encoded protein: CASTPTGTGNLAEAFF. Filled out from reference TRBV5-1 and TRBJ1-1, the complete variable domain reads KAGVTQTPRYLIKTRGQQVTLSCSPISGHRSVSWYQQTPGQGLQFLFEYFSETQRNKGNFPGRFSGRQFSNSRSEMNVSTLELGDSALYLCASTPTGTGNLAEAFFGQGTRLTVV.

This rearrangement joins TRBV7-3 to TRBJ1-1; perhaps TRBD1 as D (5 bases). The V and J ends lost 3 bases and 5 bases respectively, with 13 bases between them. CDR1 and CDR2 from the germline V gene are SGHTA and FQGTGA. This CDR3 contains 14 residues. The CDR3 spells CASSFAAGQTEAFF. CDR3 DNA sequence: TGTGCCAGCAGCTTTGCCGCAGGGCAGACTGAAGCTTTCTTT.

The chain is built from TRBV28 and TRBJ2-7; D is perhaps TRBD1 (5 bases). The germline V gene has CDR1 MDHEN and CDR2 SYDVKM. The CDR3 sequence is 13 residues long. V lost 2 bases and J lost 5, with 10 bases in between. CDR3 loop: CASSLGQGDEQYF. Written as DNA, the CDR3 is TGTGCCAGCAGTTTAGGGCAGGGCGACGAGCAGTACTTC.

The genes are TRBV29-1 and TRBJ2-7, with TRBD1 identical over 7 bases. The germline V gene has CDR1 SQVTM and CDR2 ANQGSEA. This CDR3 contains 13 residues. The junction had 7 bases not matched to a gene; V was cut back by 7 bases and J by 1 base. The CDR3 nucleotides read TGCAGCGGGGGACAGCCGTCTTCCTACGAGCAGTACTTC. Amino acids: CSGGQPSSYEQYF.

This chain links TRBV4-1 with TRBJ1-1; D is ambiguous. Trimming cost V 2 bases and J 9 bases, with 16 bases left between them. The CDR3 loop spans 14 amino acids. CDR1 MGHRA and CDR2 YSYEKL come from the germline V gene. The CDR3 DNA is TGCGCCAGCAGCCAACCCGGAGGACCGGTCAAAGCTTTCTTT. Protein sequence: CASSQPGGPVKAFF.

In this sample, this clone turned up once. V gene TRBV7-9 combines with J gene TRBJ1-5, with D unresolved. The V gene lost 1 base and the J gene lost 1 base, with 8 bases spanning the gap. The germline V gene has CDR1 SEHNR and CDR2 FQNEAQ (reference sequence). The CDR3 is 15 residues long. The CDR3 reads CASSLGETSNQPQHF. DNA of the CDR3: TGTGCCAGCAGCTTAGGGGAGACCAGCAATCAGCCCCAGCATTTT. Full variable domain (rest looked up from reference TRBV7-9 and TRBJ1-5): DTGVSQNPRHKITKRGQNVTFRCDPISEHNRLYWYRQTLGQGPEFLTYFQNEAQLEKSRLLSDRFSAERPKGSFSTLEIQRTEQGDSAMYLCASSLGETSNQPQHFGDGTRLSIL.

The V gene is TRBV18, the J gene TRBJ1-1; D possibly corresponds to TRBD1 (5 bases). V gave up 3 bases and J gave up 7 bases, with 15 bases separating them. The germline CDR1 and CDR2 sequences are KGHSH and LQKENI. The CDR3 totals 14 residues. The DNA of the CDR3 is TGTGCCAGCTCACCCAGAGGGGCCCTAGATGAAGCTTTCTTT. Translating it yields CASSPRGALDEAFF.

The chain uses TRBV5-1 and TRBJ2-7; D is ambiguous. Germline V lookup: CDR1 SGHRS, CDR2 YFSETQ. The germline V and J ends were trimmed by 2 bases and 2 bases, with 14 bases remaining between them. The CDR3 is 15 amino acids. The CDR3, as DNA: TGCGCCAGCAGCTTCATGACCGGCAGCACCTACGAGCAGTACTTC. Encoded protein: CASSFMTGSTYEQYF.

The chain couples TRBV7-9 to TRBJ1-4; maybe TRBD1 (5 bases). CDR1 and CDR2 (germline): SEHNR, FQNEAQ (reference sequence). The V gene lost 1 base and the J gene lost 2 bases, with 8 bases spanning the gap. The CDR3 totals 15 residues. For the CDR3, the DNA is TGTGCCAGCAGCTTAGTTGGGGACACTAATGAAAAACTGTTTTTT. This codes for CASSLVGDTNEKLFF.

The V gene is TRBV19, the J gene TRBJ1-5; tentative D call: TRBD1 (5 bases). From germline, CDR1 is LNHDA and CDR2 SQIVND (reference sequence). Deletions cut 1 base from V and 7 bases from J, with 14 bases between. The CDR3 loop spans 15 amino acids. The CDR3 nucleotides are TGTGCCAGTAGTATAGTAGTCGGGGCAAGCCAGCCCCAGCATTTT. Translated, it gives CASSIVVGASQPQHF.

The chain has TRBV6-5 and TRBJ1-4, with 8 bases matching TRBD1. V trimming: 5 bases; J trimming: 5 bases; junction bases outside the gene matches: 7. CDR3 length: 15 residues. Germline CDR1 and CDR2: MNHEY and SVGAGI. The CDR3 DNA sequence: TGTGCCAGCAGTCGCCAGGGACAGGAAAATGAAAAACTGTTTTTT. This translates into CASSRQGQENEKLFF.

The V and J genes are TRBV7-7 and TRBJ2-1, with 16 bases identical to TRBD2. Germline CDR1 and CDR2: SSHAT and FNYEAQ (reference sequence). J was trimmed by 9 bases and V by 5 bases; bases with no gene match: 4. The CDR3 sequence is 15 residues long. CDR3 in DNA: TGTGCCAGCAGCCCGGGACTAGCGGGAGGGATTGAGCAGTTCTTC. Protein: CASSPGLAGGIEQFF.

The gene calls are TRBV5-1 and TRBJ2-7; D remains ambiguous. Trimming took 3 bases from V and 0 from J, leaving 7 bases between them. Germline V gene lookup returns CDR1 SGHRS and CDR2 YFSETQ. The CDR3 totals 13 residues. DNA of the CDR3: TGCGCCAGCAGCTCGGGTCTCTCCTACGAGCAGTACTTC. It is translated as CASSSGLSYEQYF.

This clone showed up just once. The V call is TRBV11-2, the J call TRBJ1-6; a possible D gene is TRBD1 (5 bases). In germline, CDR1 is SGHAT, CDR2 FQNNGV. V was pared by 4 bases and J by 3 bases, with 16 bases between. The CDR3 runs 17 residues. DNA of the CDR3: TGTGCCAGCAGCTCAAACAAACCGGGGGTCTATAATTCACCCCTCCACTTT. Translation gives CASSSNKPGVYNSPLHF.

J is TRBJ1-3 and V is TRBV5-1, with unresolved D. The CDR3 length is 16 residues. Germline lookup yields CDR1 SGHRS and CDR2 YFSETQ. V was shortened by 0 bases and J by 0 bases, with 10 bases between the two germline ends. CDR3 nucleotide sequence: TGCGCCAGCAGCTTGGATTTTGCTAGCTCTGGAAACACCATATATTTT. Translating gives CASSLDFASSGNTIYF. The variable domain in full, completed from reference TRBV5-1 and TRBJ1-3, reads KAGVTQTPRYLIKTRGQQVTLSCSPISGHRSVSWYQQTPGQGLQFLFEYFSETQRNKGNFPGRFSGRQFSNSRSEMNVSTLELGDSALYLCASSLDFASSGNTIYFGEGSWLTVV.

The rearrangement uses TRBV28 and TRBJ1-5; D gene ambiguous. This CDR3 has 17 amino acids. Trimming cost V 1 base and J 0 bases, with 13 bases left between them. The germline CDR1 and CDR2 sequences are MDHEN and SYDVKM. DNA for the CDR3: TGTGCCAGCAGTTTATACCCCCCGGAATATAGCAATCAGCCCCAGCATTTT. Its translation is CASSLYPPEYSNQPQHF.

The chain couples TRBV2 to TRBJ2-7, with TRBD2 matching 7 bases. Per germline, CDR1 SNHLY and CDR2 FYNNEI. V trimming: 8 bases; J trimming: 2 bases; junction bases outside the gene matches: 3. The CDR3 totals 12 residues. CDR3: CASEGGAYEQYF. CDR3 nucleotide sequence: TGTGCCAGCGAGGGAGGGGCCTACGAGCAGTACTTC.

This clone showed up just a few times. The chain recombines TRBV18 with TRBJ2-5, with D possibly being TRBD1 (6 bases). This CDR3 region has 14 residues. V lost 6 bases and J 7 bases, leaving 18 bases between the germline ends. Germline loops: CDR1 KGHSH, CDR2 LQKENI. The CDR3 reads CASSTWTAEGTQYF. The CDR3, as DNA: TGTGCCAGCTCTACTTGGACAGCCGAAGGGACCCAGTACTTC.

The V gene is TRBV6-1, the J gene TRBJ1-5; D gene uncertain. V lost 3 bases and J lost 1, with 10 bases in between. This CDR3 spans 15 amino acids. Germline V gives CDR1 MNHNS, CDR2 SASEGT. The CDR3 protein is CASSESGWSNQPQHF. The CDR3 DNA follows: TGTGCCAGCAGTGAGTCAGGATGGAGCAATCAGCCCCAGCATTTT.

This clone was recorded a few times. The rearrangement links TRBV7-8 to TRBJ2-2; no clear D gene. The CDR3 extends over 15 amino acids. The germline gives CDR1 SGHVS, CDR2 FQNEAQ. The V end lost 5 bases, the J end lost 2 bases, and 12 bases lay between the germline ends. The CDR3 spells CASSPTQTNTGELFF. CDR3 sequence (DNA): TGTGCCAGCAGCCCAACCCAAACAAACACCGGGGAGCTGTTTTTT.

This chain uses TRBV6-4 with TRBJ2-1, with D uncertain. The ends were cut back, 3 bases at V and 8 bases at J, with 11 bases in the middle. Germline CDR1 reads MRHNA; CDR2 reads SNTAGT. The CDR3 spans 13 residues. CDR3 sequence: CASSDGDWDEQFF. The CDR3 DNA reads TGTGCCAGCAGTGATGGTGATTGGGATGAGCAGTTCTTC.

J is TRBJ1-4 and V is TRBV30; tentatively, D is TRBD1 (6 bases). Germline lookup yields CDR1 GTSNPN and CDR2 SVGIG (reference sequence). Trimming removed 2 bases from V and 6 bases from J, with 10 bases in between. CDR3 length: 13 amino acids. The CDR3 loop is CAWSLWTDEKLFF. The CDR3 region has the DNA TGTGCCTGGAGTCTCTGGACAGATGAAAAACTGTTTTTT.

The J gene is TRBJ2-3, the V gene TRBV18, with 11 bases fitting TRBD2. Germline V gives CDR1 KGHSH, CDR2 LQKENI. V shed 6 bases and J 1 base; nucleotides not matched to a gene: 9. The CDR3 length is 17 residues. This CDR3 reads CASSPTMTSGGTDTQYF. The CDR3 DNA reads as TGTGCCAGCTCGCCGACTATGACTAGCGGGGGCACAGATACGCAGTATTTT.

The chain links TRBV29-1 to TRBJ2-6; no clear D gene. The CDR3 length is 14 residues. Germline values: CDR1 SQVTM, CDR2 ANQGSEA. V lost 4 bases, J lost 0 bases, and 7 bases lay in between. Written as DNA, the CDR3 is TGCAGCGTTGTATCCCGCTCTGGGGCCAACGTCCTGACTTTC. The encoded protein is CSVVSRSGANVLTF.